The sequence of this T cell receptor beta chain was determined in a study of regulatory dendritic cells for organ transplantation. General study points: Between individuals, the alloreactive memory CD8+ T cell pool differed considerably.

TCRdb keeps only in-frame clones here, not all; method: immunoSEQ multiplex PCR. The sample has around 29,000 clones; roughly 84% are singletons. Notes on this clone: Its antigen is undetermined.

The germline gives CDR1 LGHNA, CDR2 YNFKEQ. With 1 base clipped from V and 0 bases from J, the junction kept 6 bases outside the gene matches. This CDR3 has 17 residues. FACS sorted CD4+ or CD8+ T cells into CD45RA+ naive and CD45RO+ memory. This clonotype originated in a human donor in good health. Sequenced sample: naive CD8+ T cells from blood. Subset noted: CD45RA+ naive T cells. J is TRBJ2-3 and V is TRBV4-2; 8 positions agree with TRBD2. The CDR3 region has the DNA TGTGCCAGCAGCCAAGTGGGTACGGGGGGGAGCACAGATACGCAGTATTTT. Protein: CASSQVGTGGSTDTQYF.